This T cell receptor (beta chain) stems from a study of CD8+CD57+ T cells in acquired aplastic anemia. V was pared by 4 bases and J by 9 bases, with 15 bases of the junction left unmatched. The germline V gene encodes CDR1 SGHVS and CDR2 FQNEAQ. CDR3 length: 16 amino acids. Study-level results: The number of CD8+ CDR3 sequences shared by patients and controls was around 30.

As for this clonotype: Its antigen is unknown. The conserved phenylalanine or tryptophan normally closing the CDR3 is absent here, so this likely arose from a read error.

Genomic DNA, the template, was used for profiling of the TCR beta VDJ and CDR3. TCRdb re-called the reads through MiXCR, storing one row per CDR3 protein. Counted here are 250,000 to 300,000 distinct CDR3 sequences, 50% to 70% occurring once; the ten biggest clones make up less than 10%. The source is a human donor with severe aplastic anemia or a healthy control (not recorded which). This chain connects TRBV7-8 to TRBJ1-5; 7 bases are a match to TRBD1. Material for sequencing was sorted CD4+, CD8+, or CD8+CD57+ T cells (not recorded which) from PBMCs. CDR3 bases: TGTGCCAGCAGCTCCCGGGGACGGGACAGAGATCGGCCCCAGCATTGT. Amino acid sequence: CASSSRGRDRDRPQHC.